A single sample gave rise to the 20 T cell receptor beta chains below, sequenced in a study of T-cell memory formation after mild COVID-19. A single record per CDR3 protein comes from TCRdb applying MiXCR to the 5' RACE reads. Counted here are 400,000 or so distinct CDR3 sequences, about 19% occurring once; the ten biggest clones make up approximately 8.4%. Input material: PBMCs or a T cell subset sorted from them (not recorded which). These receptors were obtained from an adult woman who had mild COVID-19 (a few samples of this study predate the infection). Cell type and time point are not known.

There are a few counts of this clonotype. The chain recombines TRBV6-6 with TRBJ1-1, with 9 bases aligning to TRBD1. CDR1 is MNHNY and CDR2 is SVGAGI in the germline V gene (reference sequence). This CDR3 has 16 amino acids. V shed 2 bases, J shed 1 base, and the junction held 5 bases outside the gene matches. The DNA of the CDR3 is TGTGCCAGCAGTTACGACAGGGGGTTCAGGAACACTGAAGCTTTCTTT. Its translation: CASSYDRGFRNTEAFF.

This clonotype was counted only a few times. The chain links TRBV28 to TRBJ2-1, with TRBD2 identical over 7 bases. V dropped 5 bases and J dropped 9; count of bases not matched to a gene: 4. The CDR3 has 12 amino acids. Germline V gene lookup returns CDR1 MDHEN and CDR2 SYDVKM. The CDR3 is CASSLRTSEQFF. CDR3 coding DNA: TGTGCCAGCAGTCTGAGGACTAGTGAGCAGTTCTTC.

This chain uses TRBV12-3 or TRBV12-4 with TRBJ2-3; D may be TRBD2 (6 bases). V lost 6 bases and J 5 bases, leaving 18 bases between the germline ends. The CDR3 extends over 15 amino acids. The CDR3 nucleotides read TGTGCCAGCAGCCCCCGGGCGGTGCGGGGAGATACGCAGTATTTT. It translates to CASSPRAVRGDTQYF.

The V gene is TRBV12-3 or TRBV12-4, the J gene TRBJ1-2, with TRBD1 matching over 10 bases. Trimming removed 6 bases from V and 8 bases from J; junction bases left unmatched: 6. This CDR3 has 13 amino acids. CDR3 amino acids: CASRTTGGEGYTF. DNA of the CDR3: TGTGCCAGCAGGACGACAGGGGGCGAAGGCTACACCTTC.

At least ten counts were recorded for this clonotype. The chain joins TRBV4-2 to TRBJ1-5, with TRBD1 matching over 7 bases. The CDR3 spans 15 residues. V shed 4 bases and J 4 bases; nucleotides not matched to a gene: 7. CDR1 and CDR2 from the germline V gene are LGHNA and YNFKEQ. The CDR3: CASSLEGAGNQPQHF. CDR3 in DNA: TGTGCCAGCAGCCTCGAGGGGGCAGGAAATCAGCCCCAGCATTTT.

This clonotype occurred a few times. The genes are TRBV5-5 and TRBJ2-7; 11 bases are shared with TRBD2. The CDR3 loop spans 15 amino acids. The V gene's germline CDR1 is SGHKS and CDR2 YYEKEE (reference sequence). The ends lost 0 bases at V and 4 bases at J; junction bases unmatched: 3. This CDR3 is CASSLVAGGPYEQYF. As DNA, the CDR3 is TGTGCCAGCAGCTTGGTAGCGGGAGGGCCGTACGAGCAGTACTTC.

This clonotype was seen more than once but under ten times. The V gene is TRBV7-2, the J gene TRBJ1-2, with D possibly being TRBD1 (5 bases). This CDR3 contains 14 residues. Germline loops: CDR1 SGHTA, CDR2 FQGNSA. V lost 1 base to trimming and J lost 5 bases, with 11 bases between them. The CDR3, as DNA: TGTGCCAGCAGCTTAGAGGCCAGGGTATATGGCTACACCTTC. Protein: CASSLEARVYGYTF. The entire variable domain, with the rest obtained from reference TRBV7-2 and TRBJ1-2, is as follows: GAGVSQSPSNKVTEKGKDVELRCDPISGHTALYWYRQSLGQGLEFLIYFQGNSAPDKSGLPSDRFSAERTGGSVSTLTIQRTQQEDSAVYLCASSLEARVYGYTFGSGTRLTVV.

This clonotype was observed once. V usage is TRBV11-1 and J usage is TRBJ2-6; a possible D gene is TRBD2 (6 bases). CDR3 length: 17 residues. Germline loops: CDR1 SGHAT, CDR2 FQDESV (reference sequence). Trimming stripped 5 bases from V and 0 bases from J, with 14 bases between. The CDR3 spells CASSTRDGSSGANVLTF. The CDR3 DNA follows: TGTGCCAGCAGCACAAGGGACGGGAGCTCTGGGGCCAACGTCCTGACTTTC.

This clonotype was counted a few times. J is TRBJ2-5 and V is TRBV11-2, with D maybe TRBD2 (5 bases). The CDR3 extends over 15 amino acids. Germline CDR1 reads SGHAT; CDR2 reads FQNNGV. V was trimmed by 5 bases and J by 7 bases, leaving 20 bases between them. The CDR3 region is CASSPTGSFVGTQYF. The CDR3, as DNA: TGTGCCAGCAGCCCCACGGGAAGTTTTGTTGGGACCCAGTACTTC.

The chain joins TRBV6-2 or TRBV6-3 to TRBJ1-2, with D possibly matching TRBD1 (6 bases). V gave up 5 bases and J gave up 3 bases, with 16 bases separating them. The germline V gene has CDR1 MNHEY and CDR2 SVGEGT. The CDR3 runs to 15 residues. CDR3 sequence: CASSDTGSSHYGYTF. The DNA for the CDR3 is TGTGCCAGCAGTGACACAGGGTCTTCGCACTATGGCTACACCTTC.

This clonotype was counted only a few times. The V gene is TRBV28, the J gene TRBJ2-1; 7 nucleotides agree with TRBD1. The CDR3 contains 14 residues. V trimming: 7 bases; J trimming: 2 bases; junction bases outside the gene matches: 5. In germline, CDR1 is MDHEN, CDR2 SYDVKM. The CDR3 loop is CASIPGTAYNEQFF. CDR3 coding DNA: TGTGCCAGCATCCCCGGGACAGCCTACAATGAGCAGTTCTTC.

The rearrangement uses TRBV29-1 and TRBJ2-3; the D gene is possibly TRBD1 (5 bases). The length of the CDR3 is 12 residues. The V end lost 5 bases, the J end lost 4 bases, and 10 bases lay between the germline ends. Germline V gene lookup returns CDR1 SQVTM and CDR2 ANQGSEA. The CDR3 loop reads CSVRQGADTQYF. CDR3 DNA: TGCAGCGTTCGGCAGGGCGCAGATACGCAGTATTTT.

V gene TRBV7-9 combines with J gene TRBJ1-2; the D is unclear. The CDR3 covers 15 residues. Germline CDR1 is SEHNR and CDR2 is FQNEAQ (reference sequence). The V end lost 1 base, the J end lost 2 bases, and 11 bases lay between the germline ends. The chain's CDR3 is CASSLGLAKNYGYTF. In nucleotides, the CDR3 is TGTGCCAGCAGCTTAGGCTTGGCAAAAAACTATGGCTACACCTTC.

The chain uses TRBV7-9 and TRBJ1-2; D unresolved. CDR1 and CDR2 (germline): SEHNR, FQNEAQ (reference sequence). This CDR3 has 16 residues. V lost 5 bases to trimming and J lost 4 bases, with 20 bases between them. The CDR3 DNA follows: TGTGCCAGCAGCCAGGATGGCACACTGAGAGGCTATGGCTACACCTTC. This translates into CASSQDGTLRGYGYTF.

The genes are TRBV7-6 and TRBJ2-7; TRBD1 matches 9 bases. J was trimmed by 4 bases and V by 5 bases; bases with no gene match: 6. The CDR3 is made up of 14 amino acids. Germline V gene lookup returns CDR1 SGHVS and CDR2 FNYEAQ. This chain's CDR3 is CASSHPGTGYEQYF. DNA of the CDR3: TGTGCCAGCAGCCATCCCGGGACAGGGTACGAGCAGTACTTC.

This clonotype was observed a few times. The chain uses TRBV7-2 and TRBJ2-3; TRBD2 matches 9 bases. This CDR3 comprises 15 residues. J was trimmed by 7 bases and V by 1 base; bases with no gene match: 6. Looked up from germline, CDR1 is SGHTA and CDR2 is FQGNSA. The CDR3 spells CASSLGSGSGNTQYF. CDR3 bases: TGTGCCAGCAGCTTAGGTAGCGGGAGCGGGAATACGCAGTATTTT.

This rearrangement joins TRBV15 to TRBJ1-5; possible D gene TRBD1, 6 bases. Germline CDR1 and CDR2: LNHNV and YYDKDF (reference sequence). V lost 0 bases, J lost 10 bases, and 13 bases lay in between. The CDR3 has 14 residues. The CDR3, as DNA: TGTGCCACCAGCAGAGATCCGGGGGCTGGACCCCAGCATTTT. This gives the protein CATSRDPGAGPQHF.

V usage is TRBV12-3 or TRBV12-4 and J usage is TRBJ1-5; no firm D call. The CDR3 covers 13 residues. V was pared by 8 bases and J by 4 bases, with 12 bases between. The CDR3: CASCLSQNQPQHF. The CDR3 DNA reads TGTGCCAGCTGTCTGTCCCAGAATCAGCCCCAGCATTTT.

The table lists this clonotype with a count of one. The V call is TRBV5-6, the J call TRBJ2-6; 7 nucleotides agree with TRBD1. This CDR3 region has 16 residues. The V gene end was trimmed by 4 bases and the J gene end by 0 bases; junction bases not matched to a gene: 4. Germline values: CDR1 SGHDT, CDR2 YYEEEE. The CDR3 region is CASSPGTASGANVLTF. The CDR3 DNA sequence: TGTGCCAGCAGCCCCGGGACAGCCTCTGGGGCCAACGTCCTGACTTTC.

J is TRBJ2-3 and V is TRBV9, with 8 bases lining up with TRBD2. The CDR3 sequence is 16 residues long. CDR1 and CDR2 from the germline V gene are SGDLS and YYNGEE. V was pared by 0 bases and J by 6 bases, with 9 bases of the junction left unmatched. Here the CDR3 reads CASSVAVGGAMDTQYF. The CDR3 region has the DNA TGTGCCAGCAGCGTAGCTGTCGGGGGGGCCATGGATACGCAGTATTTT. Supplemented by reference TRBV9 and TRBJ2-3, the full variable domain reads DSGVTQTPKHLITATGQRVTLRCSPRSGDLSVYWYQQSLDQGLQFLIQYYNGEERAKGNILERFSAQQFPDLHSELNLSSLELGDSALYFCASSVAVGGAMDTQYFGPGTRLTVL.